The clone carrying this T cell receptor (beta chain) has just a few counts. What it binds is not known. The data were taken from a study of human T cells and chemical hapten exposure. Study observations and caveats: Expanded TCRs were compared with controls, and the expanded TCRs formed significantly more large CDR3 similarity clusters.

Between the trimmed V and J ends, which lost 5 bases and 0 bases, there was a span of 14 bases. The CDR3 has 16 residues. Germline-derived CDR1 and CDR2 are SGHNT and YENEEA. This sample's time point: pre-sensitization, week 0. Noted treatment: therapeutic diphenylcyclopropenone sensitization with weekly scalp DPC. TCRdb re-called the RACE reads with MiXCR, one entry per CDR3 protein. Of some 39,000 distinct CDR3 sequences listed, about 7.6% are singletons. The input for sequencing was whole blood, taken in connection with sensitization to the hapten diphenylcyclopropenone (DPC). The TCR comes from a woman aged 50 to 60 with alopecia areata. Some clones in this sample may be carry-over from other donors' samples. The chain is built from TRBV11-3 and TRBJ2-1; D gene uncertain. The CDR3 reads CASSPPLSSSYNEQFF. Here the CDR3 DNA reads TGTGCCAGCAGCCCGCCGCTGTCGAGCTCCTACAATGAGCAGTTCTTC.